This T cell receptor (beta chain) was sequenced for a study of shared clonotypes between healthy human individuals. On the study more broadly: Donor composition was a couple of women and three men, aged 18 to 49. Notes on the study in general: It was observed that approximately 5% of naive CD4 clonotypes were shared across several donors.

A word on this clone: Its target is not known.

In the authors' workflow: ImmunoSEQ yielded junction-only sequences lacking quality scores, so filtering differed. Repertoires were generated with immunoSEQ multiplex PCR, while TCRdb's copy carries only in-frame clones and drops some. That table furnishes V, J and clone size, whereas the DNA furnished D and trimming. The sample has 2 million or so clones, 90% to 95% seen once. Material: naive CD4+ T cells sorted from blood. Subset meaning: CD45RA+ positively selected. The receptor was derived from a man in his late teens or twenties in good health.

The CDR3 is CASSRYRGDIQYF. The CDR3 nucleotides are TGCGCCAGCAGCCGATACAGGGGCGACATTCAGTACTTC. This chain joins TRBV4-1 and TRBJ2-4; 7 bases line up with TRBD1. The CDR3 is 13 amino acids. The germline gives CDR1 MGHRA, CDR2 YSYEKL. The V and J ends lost 4 bases and 8 bases, in that order; junction bases with no gene match: 5.